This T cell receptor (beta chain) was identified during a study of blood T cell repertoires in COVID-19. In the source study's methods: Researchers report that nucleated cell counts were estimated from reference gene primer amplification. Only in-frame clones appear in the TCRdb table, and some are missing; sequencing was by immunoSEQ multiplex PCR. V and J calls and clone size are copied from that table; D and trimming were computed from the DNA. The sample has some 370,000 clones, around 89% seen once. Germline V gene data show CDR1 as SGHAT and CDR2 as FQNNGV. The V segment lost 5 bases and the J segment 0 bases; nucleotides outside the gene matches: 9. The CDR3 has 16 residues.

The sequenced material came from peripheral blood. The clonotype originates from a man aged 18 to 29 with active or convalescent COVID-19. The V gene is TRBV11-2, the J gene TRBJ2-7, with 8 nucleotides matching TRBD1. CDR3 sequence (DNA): TGTGCCAGCAGCACCTTTCCTCAGGGGGCCTCCTACGAGCAGTACTTC. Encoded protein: CASSTFPQGASYEQYF.